This T cell receptor beta chain is from a study of control samples from healthy donors and cancer patients. Here immunoSEQ multiplex PCR was the method, and the copy in TCRdb shows in-frame clones only, minus some. The table records 50,000 to 55,000 clones, around 90% of them present only once. The CDR3 totals 15 residues. V was clipped by 0 bases and J by 6 bases, with 12 bases between them. Germline lookup yields CDR1 LNHNV and CDR2 YYDKDF (reference sequence). The sequencing sample was made of PBMCs. J is TRBJ2-1 and V is TRBV15; D may be TRBD2 (5 bases). The TCR comes from a man aged 60-69 years with head and neck cancer. DNA of the CDR3: TGTGCCACCAGCAGAGATCTTGGCGGGTCCAATGAGCAGTTCTTC. Translation: CATSRDLGGSNEQFF. Filled out from reference TRBV15 and TRBJ2-1, the complete variable domain reads DAMVIQNPRYQVTQFGKPVTLSCSQTLNHNVMYWYQQKSSQAPKLLFHYYDKDFNNEADTPDNFQSRRPNTSFCFLDIRSPGLGDTAMYLCATSRDLGGSNEQFFGPGTRLTVL.